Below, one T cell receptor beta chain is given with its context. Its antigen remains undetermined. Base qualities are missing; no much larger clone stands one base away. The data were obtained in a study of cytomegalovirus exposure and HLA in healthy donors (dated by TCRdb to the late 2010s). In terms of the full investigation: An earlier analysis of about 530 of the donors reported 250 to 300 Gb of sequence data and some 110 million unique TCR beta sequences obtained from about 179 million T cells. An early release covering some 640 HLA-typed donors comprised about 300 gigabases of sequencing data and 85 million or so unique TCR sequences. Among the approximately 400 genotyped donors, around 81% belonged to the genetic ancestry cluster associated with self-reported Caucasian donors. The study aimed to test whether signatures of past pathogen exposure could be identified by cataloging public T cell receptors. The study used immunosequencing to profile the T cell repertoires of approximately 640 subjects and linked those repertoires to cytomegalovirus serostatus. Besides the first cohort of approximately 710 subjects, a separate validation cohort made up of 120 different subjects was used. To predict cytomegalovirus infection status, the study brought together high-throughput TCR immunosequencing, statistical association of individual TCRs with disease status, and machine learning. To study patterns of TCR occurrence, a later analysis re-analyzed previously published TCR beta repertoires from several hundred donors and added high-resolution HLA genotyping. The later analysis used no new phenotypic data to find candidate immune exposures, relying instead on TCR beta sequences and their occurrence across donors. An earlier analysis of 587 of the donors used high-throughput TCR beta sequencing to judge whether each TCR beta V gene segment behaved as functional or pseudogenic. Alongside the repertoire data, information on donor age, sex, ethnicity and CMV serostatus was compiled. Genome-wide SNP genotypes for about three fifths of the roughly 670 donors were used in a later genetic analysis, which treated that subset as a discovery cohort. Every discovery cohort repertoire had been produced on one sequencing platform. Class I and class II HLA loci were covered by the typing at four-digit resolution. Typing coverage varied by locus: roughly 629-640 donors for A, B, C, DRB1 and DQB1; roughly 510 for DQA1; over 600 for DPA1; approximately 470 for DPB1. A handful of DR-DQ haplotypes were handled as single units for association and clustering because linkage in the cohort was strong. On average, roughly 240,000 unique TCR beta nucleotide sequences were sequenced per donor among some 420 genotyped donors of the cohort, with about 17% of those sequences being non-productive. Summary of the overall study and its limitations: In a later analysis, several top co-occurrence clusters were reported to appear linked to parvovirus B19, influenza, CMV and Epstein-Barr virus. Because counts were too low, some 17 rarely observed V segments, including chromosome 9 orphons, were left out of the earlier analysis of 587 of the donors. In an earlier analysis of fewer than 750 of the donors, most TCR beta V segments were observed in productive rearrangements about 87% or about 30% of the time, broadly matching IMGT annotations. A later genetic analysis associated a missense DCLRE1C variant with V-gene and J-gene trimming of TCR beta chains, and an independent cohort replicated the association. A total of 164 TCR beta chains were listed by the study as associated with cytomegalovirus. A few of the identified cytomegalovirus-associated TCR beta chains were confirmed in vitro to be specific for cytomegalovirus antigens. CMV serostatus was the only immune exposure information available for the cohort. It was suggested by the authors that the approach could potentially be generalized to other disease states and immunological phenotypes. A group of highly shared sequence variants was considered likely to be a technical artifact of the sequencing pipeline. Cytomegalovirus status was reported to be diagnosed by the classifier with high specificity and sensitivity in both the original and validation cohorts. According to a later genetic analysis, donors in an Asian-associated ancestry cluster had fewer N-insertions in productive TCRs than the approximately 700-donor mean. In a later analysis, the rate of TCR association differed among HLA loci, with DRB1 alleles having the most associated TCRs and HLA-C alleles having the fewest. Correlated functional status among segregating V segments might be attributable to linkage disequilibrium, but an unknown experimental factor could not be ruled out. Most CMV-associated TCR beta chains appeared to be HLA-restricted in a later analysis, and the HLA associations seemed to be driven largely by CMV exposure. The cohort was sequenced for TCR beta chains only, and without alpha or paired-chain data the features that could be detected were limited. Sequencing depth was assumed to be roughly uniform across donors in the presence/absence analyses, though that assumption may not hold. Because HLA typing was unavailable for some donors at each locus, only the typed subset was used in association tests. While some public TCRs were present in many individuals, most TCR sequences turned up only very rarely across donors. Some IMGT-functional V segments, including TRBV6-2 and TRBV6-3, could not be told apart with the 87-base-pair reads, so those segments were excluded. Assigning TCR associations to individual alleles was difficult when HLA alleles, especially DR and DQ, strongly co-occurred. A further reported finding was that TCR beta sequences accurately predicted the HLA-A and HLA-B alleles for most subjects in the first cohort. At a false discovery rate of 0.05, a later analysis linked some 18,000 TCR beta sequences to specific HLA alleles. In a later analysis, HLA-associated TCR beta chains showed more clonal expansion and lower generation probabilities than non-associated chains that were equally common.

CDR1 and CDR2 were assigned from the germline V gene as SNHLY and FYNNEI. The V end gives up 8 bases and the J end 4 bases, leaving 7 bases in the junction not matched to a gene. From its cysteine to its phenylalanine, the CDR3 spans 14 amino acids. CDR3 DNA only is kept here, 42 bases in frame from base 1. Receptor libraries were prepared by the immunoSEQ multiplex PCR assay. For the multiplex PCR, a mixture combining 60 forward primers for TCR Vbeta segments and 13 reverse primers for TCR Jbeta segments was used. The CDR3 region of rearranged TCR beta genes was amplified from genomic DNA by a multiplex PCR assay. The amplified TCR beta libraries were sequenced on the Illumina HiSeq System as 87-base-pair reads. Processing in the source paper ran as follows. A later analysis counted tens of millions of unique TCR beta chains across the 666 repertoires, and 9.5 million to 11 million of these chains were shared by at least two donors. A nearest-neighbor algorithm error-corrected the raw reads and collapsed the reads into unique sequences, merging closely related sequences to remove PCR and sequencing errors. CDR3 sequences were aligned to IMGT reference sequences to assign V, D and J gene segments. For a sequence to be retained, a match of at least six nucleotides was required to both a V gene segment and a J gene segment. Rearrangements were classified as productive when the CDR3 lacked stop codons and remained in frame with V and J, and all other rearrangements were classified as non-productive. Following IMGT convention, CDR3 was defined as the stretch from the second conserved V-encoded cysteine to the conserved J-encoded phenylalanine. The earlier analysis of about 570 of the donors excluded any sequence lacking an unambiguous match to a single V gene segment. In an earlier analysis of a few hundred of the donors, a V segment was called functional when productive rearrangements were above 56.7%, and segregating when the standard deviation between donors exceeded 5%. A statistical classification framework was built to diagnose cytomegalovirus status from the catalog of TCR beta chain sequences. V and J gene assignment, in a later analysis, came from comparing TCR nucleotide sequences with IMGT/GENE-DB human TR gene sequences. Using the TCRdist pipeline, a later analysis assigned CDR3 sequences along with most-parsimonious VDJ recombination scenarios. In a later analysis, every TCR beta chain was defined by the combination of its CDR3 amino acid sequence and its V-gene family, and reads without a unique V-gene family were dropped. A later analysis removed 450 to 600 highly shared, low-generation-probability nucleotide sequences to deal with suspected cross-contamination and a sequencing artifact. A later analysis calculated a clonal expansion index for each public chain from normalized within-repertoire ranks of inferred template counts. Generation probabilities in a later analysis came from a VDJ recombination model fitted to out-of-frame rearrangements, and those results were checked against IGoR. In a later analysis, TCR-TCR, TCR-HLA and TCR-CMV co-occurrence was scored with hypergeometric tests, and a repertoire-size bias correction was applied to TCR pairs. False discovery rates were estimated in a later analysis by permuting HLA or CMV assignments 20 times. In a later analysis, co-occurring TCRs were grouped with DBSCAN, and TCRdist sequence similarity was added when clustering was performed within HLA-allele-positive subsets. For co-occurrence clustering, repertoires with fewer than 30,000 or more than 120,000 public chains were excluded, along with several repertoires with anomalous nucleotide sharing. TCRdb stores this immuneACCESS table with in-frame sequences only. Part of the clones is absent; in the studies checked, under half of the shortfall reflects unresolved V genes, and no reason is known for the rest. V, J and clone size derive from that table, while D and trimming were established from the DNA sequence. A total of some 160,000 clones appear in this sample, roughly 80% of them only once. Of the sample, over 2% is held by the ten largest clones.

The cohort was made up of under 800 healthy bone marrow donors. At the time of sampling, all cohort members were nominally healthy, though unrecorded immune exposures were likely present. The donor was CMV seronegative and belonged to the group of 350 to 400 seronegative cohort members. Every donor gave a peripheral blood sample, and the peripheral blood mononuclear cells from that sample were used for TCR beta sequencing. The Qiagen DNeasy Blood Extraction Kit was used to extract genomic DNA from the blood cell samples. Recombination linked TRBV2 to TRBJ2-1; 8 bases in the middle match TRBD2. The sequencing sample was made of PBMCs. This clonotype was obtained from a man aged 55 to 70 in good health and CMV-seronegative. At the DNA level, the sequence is TGTGCCAGCGGACTAGCTCTAGGGTACAATGAGCAGTTCTTC. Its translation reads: CASGLALGYNEQFF.